The clone carrying this TCR beta chain has just a few counts. Its target is unknown. HTBI primers from iRepertoire and Arm-PCR of CDR3 regions yielded the TCR beta libraries. One entry per CDR3 protein, called by TCRdb with MiXCR from the multiplex PCR reads. Here the sample spans approximately 310,000 distinct CDR3 sequences, over 15% being singletons. The data derive from a study of regulatory T cells in long-lasting Graves disease. The time point here: newly diagnosed GD, antithyroid drugs for less than 3 months. There was RNA extracted from PBMCs, and the TCR library was made from it. Findings and limits, study-wide: Sample size, which was small, may have reduced accuracy. Shared public clonotypes totalled approximately 3,000 in persistent patients, compared with roughly 970 in new patients. The TCR repertoire of persistent Graves' patients was less diverse than that of newly diagnosed ones.

Unmatched junction bases numbered 8, after V lost 3 bases and J lost 5 bases. The CDR3 runs 16 residues. In germline, CDR1 is DFQATT, CDR2 SNEGSKA (reference sequence). This chain joins TRBV20-1 and TRBJ2-3, with 13 bases lining up with TRBD2. The sequence derives from a female donor with Graves disease. Specimen: peripheral blood mononuclear cells (PBMCs), collected at new diagnosis, from a patient treated with antithyroid drugs. CDR3 in amino acids: CSASPTSGRGGDTQYF. CDR3 DNA: TGCAGTGCTAGCCCTACTAGCGGGAGGGGGGGAGATACGCAGTATTTT.